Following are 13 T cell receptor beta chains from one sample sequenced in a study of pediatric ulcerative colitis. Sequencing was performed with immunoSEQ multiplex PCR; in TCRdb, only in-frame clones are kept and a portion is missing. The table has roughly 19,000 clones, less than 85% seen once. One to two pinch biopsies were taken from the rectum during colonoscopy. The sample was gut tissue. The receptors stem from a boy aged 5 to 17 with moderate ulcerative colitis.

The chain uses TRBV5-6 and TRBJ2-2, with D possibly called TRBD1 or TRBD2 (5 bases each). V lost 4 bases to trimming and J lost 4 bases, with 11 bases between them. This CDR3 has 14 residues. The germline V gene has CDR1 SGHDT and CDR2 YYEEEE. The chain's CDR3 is CASSLGTVTGELFF. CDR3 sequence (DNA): TGTGCCAGCAGCCTAGGGACGGTCACCGGGGAGCTGTTTTTT.

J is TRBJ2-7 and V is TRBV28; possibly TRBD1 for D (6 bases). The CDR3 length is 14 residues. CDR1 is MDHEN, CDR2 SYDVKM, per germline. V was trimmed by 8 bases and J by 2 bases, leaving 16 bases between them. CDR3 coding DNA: TGTGCCAGCTCGACCAGGGGTGCTCCCTACGAGCAGTACTTC. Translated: CASSTRGAPYEQYF.

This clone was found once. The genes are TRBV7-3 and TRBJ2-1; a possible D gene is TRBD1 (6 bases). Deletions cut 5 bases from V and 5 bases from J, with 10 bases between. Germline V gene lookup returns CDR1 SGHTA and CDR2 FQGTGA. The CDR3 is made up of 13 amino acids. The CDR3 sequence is CASSINRDNEQFF. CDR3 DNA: TGTGCCAGCAGCATCAACAGGGACAATGAGCAGTTCTTC.

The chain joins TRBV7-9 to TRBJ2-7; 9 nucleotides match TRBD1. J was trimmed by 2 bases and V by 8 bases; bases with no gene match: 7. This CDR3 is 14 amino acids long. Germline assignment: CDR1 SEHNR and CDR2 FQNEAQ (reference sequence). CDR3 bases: TGTGCCAGCCAGGACAGGGGCACAACCTACGAGCAGTACTTC. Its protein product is CASQDRGTTYEQYF.

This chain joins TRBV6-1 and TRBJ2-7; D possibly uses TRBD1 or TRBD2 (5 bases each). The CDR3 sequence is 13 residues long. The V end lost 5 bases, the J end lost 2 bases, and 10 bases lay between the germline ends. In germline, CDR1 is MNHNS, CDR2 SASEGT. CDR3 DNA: TGTGCCAGCAGTACCAGGGAGACCTACGAGCAGTACTTC. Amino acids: CASSTRETYEQYF.

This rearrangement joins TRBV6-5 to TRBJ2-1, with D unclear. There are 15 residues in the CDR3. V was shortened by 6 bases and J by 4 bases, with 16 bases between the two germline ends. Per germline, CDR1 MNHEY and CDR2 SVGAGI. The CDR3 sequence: CASRVTGRTYNEQFF. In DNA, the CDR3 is TGTGCCAGCAGAGTTACGGGCAGGACGTACAATGAGCAGTTCTTC.

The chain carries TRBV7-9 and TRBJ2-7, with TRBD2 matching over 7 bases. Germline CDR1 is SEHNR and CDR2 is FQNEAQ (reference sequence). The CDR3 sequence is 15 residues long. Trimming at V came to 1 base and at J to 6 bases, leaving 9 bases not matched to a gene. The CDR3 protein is CASSLVLADEAEQYF. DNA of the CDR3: TGTGCCAGCAGCTTAGTTCTAGCGGATGAGGCCGAGCAGTACTTC.

The CDR3 loop reads CASSQASLWGLSTDTQYF. The CDR3 DNA reads as TGCGCCAGCAGCCAAGCATCCCTTTGGGGACTGAGCACAGATACGCAGTATTTT. This chain joins TRBV4-1 and TRBJ2-3, with D maybe TRBD2 (6 bases). Germline lookup yields CDR1 MGHRA and CDR2 YSYEKL. The V gene lost 1 base and the J gene lost 0 bases, with 17 bases spanning the gap. CDR3 length: 18 amino acids.

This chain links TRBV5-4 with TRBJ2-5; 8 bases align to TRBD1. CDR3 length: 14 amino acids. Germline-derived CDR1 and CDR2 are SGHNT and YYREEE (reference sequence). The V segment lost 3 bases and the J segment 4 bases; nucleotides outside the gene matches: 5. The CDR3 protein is CASSSRTGGETQYF. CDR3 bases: TGTGCCAGCAGCTCTAGAACAGGGGGAGAGACCCAGTACTTC.

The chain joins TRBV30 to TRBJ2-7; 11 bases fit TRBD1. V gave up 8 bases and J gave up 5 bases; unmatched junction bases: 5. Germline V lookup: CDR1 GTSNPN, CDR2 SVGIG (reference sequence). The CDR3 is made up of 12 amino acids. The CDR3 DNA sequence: TGTGCCATGGGACAGGGGGACCACGAGCAGTACTTC. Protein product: CAMGQGDHEQYF.

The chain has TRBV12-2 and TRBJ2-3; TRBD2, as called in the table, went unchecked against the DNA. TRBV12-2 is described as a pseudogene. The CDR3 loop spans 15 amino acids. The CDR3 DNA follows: TGTGCAAGTCGCTGTAATAGCGGGGGTTTGGATACGCAGTATTTT. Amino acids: CASRCNSGGLDTQYF.

CDR3 sequence: CASSVVGQGRTDTQYF. Here the CDR3 DNA reads TGTGCCAGCAGCGTAGTTGGGCAGGGCAGGACAGATACGCAGTATTTT. This sequence joins TRBV9 and TRBJ2-3, with D perhaps matching TRBD1 (5 bases). Germline V gene data show CDR1 as SGDLS and CDR2 as YYNGEE. Between the trimmed V and J ends, which lost 0 bases and 3 bases, there was a span of 14 bases. This CDR3 spans 16 amino acids. The variable domain in full, completed from reference TRBV9 and TRBJ2-3, reads DSGVTQTPKHLITATGQRVTLRCSPRSGDLSVYWYQQSLDQGLQFLIQYYNGEERAKGNILERFSAQQFPDLHSELNLSSLELGDSALYFCASSVVGQGRTDTQYFGPGTRLTVL.

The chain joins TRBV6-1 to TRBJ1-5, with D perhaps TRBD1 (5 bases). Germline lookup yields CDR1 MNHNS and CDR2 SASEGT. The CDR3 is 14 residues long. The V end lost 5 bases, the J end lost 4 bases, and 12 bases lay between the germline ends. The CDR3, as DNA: TGTGCCAGCAGTCTGTCAGGGCAAAATCAGCCCCAGCATTTT. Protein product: CASSLSGQNQPQHF.